This is a list of T cell receptor beta chains from one sample in a study of cytomegalovirus exposure and HLA in healthy donors. Sequencing used immunoSEQ multiplex PCR; TCRdb keeps in-frame clones, though not all of them. The sample has 100,000 to 150,000 clones, 81% seen once. Material for sequencing was PBMCs. These receptors originate from a woman in her forties in good health and CMV-seronegative. Both conserved end residues are part of each CDR3. The order of the fields is D gene, clone size, J gene, V gene, CDR3 protein, CDR3 DNA. The D gene is left open where the match is weak. Not every row has a clone size; where given, it reads once, few, many or a size class.

d_gene: TRBD2; abundance: -; j_gene: TRBJ2-1; v_gene: TRBV29-1; CDR3aa: CSVETRASGRYNEQFF; CDR3nt: TGCAGCGTTGAAACCCGGGCTAGCGGGAGGTACAATGAGCAGTTCTTC
d_gene: -; abundance: -; j_gene: TRBJ2-7; v_gene: TRBV6-5; CDR3aa: CASRGGQSQLREQYF; CDR3nt: TGTGCCAGCAGGGGGGGACAGAGTCAGTTGCGCGAGCAGTACTTC
d_gene: TRBD2; abundance: -; j_gene: TRBJ2-7; v_gene: TRBV7-2; CDR3aa: CASSLASGRALYF; CDR3nt: TGTGCCAGCAGCTTAGCGAGCGGGAGGGCCCTGTACTTC
d_gene: -; abundance: -; j_gene: TRBJ2-7; v_gene: TRBV7-9; CDR3aa: CSSSFGGRESSYEQYF; CDR3nt: TGTTCCAGCAGCTTTGGAGGACGGGAGAGCTCCTACGAGCAGTACTTC
d_gene: -; abundance: -; j_gene: TRBJ1-5; v_gene: TRBV27; CDR3aa: CASSPQGINQPQHF; CDR3nt: TGTGCCAGCAGTCCGCAGGGGATCAATCAGCCCCAGCATTTT
d_gene: -; abundance: -; j_gene: TRBJ2-3; v_gene: TRBV11-2; CDR3aa: CASSPHITDTQYF; CDR3nt: TGTGCCAGCAGCCCACACATTACAGATACGCAGTATTTT
d_gene: TRBD1; abundance: -; j_gene: TRBJ2-3; v_gene: TRBV5-4; CDR3aa: CASSKQGGDTQYF; CDR3nt: TGTGCCAGCAGTAAACAGGGGGGAGATACGCAGTATTTT
d_gene: TRBD2; abundance: -; j_gene: TRBJ2-3; v_gene: TRBV2; CDR3aa: CASSPGGMADTQYF; CDR3nt: TGTGCCAGCAGCCCCGGGGGGATGGCAGATACGCAGTATTTT
d_gene: -; abundance: -; j_gene: TRBJ2-3; v_gene: TRBV4-1; CDR3aa: CASSQFGGSIMADTQYF; CDR3nt: TGCGCCAGCAGCCAATTTGGGGGCTCGATTATGGCAGATACGCAGTATTTT
d_gene: TRBD1; abundance: -; j_gene: TRBJ1-1; v_gene: TRBV7-9; CDR3aa: CASSPGQGPSTEAFF; CDR3nt: TGTGCCAGCAGCCCCGGACAGGGACCCAGCACTGAAGCTTTCTTT
d_gene: TRBD1; abundance: -; j_gene: TRBJ1-2; v_gene: TRBV5-1; CDR3aa: CASSLDRGVGYTF; CDR3nt: TGCGCCAGCAGCCTTGACAGGGGGGTTGGCTACACCTTC
d_gene: -; abundance: -; j_gene: TRBJ1-1; v_gene: TRBV5-1; CDR3aa: CASYPAQGGTEAFF; CDR3nt: TGCGCCAGTTATCCCGCTCAGGGTGGCACTGAAGCTTTCTTT
d_gene: -; abundance: -; j_gene: TRBJ1-1; v_gene: TRBV9; CDR3aa: CASSVLTANTEAFF; CDR3nt: TGTGCCAGCAGCGTATTGACAGCGAACACTGAAGCTTTCTTT
d_gene: TRBD2; abundance: -; j_gene: TRBJ2-1; v_gene: TRBV7-2; CDR3aa: CASSWAGTRQNEQFF; CDR3nt: TGTGCCAGCAGCTGGGCCGGGACTAGACAAAATGAGCAGTTCTTC
d_gene: -; abundance: -; j_gene: TRBJ1-2; v_gene: TRBV7-9; CDR3aa: CASSYNREGAYGYTF; CDR3nt: TGTGCCAGCAGTTACAACAGGGAAGGAGCCTATGGCTACACCTTC
d_gene: TRBD2; abundance: -; j_gene: TRBJ2-1; v_gene: TRBV4-2; CDR3aa: CASSQISGGGWNEQFF; CDR3nt: TGTGCCAGCAGCCAAATTAGCGGGGGGGGGTGGAATGAGCAGTTCTTC
d_gene: TRBD1; abundance: -; j_gene: TRBJ1-1; v_gene: TRBV7-9; CDR3aa: CASSIYRGRGTEAFF; CDR3nt: TGTGCCAGCAGCATATACAGGGGGCGAGGAACTGAAGCTTTCTTT
d_gene: TRBD1; abundance: -; j_gene: TRBJ1-1; v_gene: TRBV6-1; CDR3aa: CASTEGTGGWAFF; CDR3nt: TGTGCCAGCACCGAGGGGACAGGGGGCTGGGCTTTCTTT
d_gene: TRBD2; abundance: once; j_gene: TRBJ2-5; v_gene: TRBV19; CDR3aa: CASSLSGTSSVKTQYF; CDR3nt: TGTGCCAGTAGTCTTTCCGGGACTAGTAGTGTAAAGACCCAGTACTTC
d_gene: TRBD1; abundance: -; j_gene: TRBJ2-7; v_gene: TRBV30; CDR3aa: CAWSVRWDSYEQYF; CDR3nt: TGTGCCTGGAGTGTACGGTGGGACAGCTACGAGCAGTACTTC
d_gene: TRBD2; abundance: -; j_gene: TRBJ2-3; v_gene: TRBV5-4; CDR3aa: CASSPGLAGTDTQYF; CDR3nt: TGTGCCAGCAGCCCGGGGCTAGCGGGCACAGATACGCAGTATTTT
d_gene: TRBD2; abundance: -; j_gene: TRBJ2-7; v_gene: TRBV28; CDR3aa: CASSLHRTSGYEQYF; CDR3nt: TGTGCCAGCAGTTTACACCGGACTAGCGGATACGAGCAGTACTTC
d_gene: -; abundance: once; j_gene: TRBJ1-5; v_gene: TRBV28; CDR3aa: CASRRSNQPQHF; CDR3nt: TGTGCCAGCAGGCGGAGCAATCAGCCCCAGCATTTT
d_gene: -; abundance: -; j_gene: TRBJ1-1; v_gene: TRBV7-9; CDR3aa: CASSFGGAGWNTEAFF; CDR3nt: TGTGCCAGCAGCTTCGGGGGGGCTGGCTGGAACACTGAAGCTTTCTTT
d_gene: TRBD1; abundance: -; j_gene: TRBJ1-1; v_gene: TRBV30; CDR3aa: CAWSTRRQGSAVGVTEAFF; CDR3nt: TGTGCCTGGAGTACCCGCCGACAGGGGTCCGCTGTAGGTGTCACTGAAGCTTTCTTT
d_gene: -; abundance: few; j_gene: TRBJ1-1; v_gene: TRBV5-6; CDR3aa: CASSLRGWNTEAFF; CDR3nt: TGTGCCAGCAGTTTGCGGGGTTGGAACACTGAAGCTTTCTTT
d_gene: TRBD2; abundance: -; j_gene: TRBJ2-1; v_gene: TRBV5-1; CDR3aa: CASSLASSGREQFF; CDR3nt: TGCGCCAGCAGCTTGGCCTCTAGCGGGAGGGAGCAGTTCTTC
d_gene: -; abundance: -; j_gene: TRBJ1-4; v_gene: TRBV6-6; CDR3aa: CASTAGGPSEKLFF; CDR3nt: TGTGCCAGCACCGCCGGGGGGCCCTCGGAAAAACTGTTTTTT
d_gene: TRBD1; abundance: -; j_gene: TRBJ2-7; v_gene: TRBV27; CDR3aa: CASTTGTGEQYF; CDR3nt: TGTGCCAGCACAACCGGGACAGGAGAGCAGTACTTC
d_gene: TRBD1; abundance: -; j_gene: TRBJ2-7; v_gene: TRBV28; CDR3aa: CASNIQGLVYEQYF; CDR3nt: TGTGCCAGCAATATACAGGGGCTGGTTTACGAGCAGTACTTC
d_gene: TRBD2; abundance: -; j_gene: TRBJ2-1; v_gene: TRBV9; CDR3aa: CASSVASGSINEQFF; CDR3nt: TGTGCCAGCAGCGTAGCTAGCGGGAGTATTAATGAGCAGTTCTTC
d_gene: TRBD2; abundance: -; j_gene: TRBJ2-7; v_gene: TRBV5-1; CDR3aa: CASSSPEDAGEGEQYF; CDR3nt: TGCGCCAGCAGCTCACCTGAGGACGCGGGGGAGGGCGAGCAGTACTTC
d_gene: TRBD2; abundance: once; j_gene: TRBJ2-1; v_gene: TRBV30; CDR3aa: CAWSPSLGTSGGLSSYNEQFF; CDR3nt: TGTGCCTGGAGTCCCTCTCTTGGGACTAGCGGGGGGCTCAGCTCCTACAATGAGCAGTTCTTC
d_gene: TRBD1; abundance: -; j_gene: TRBJ1-2; v_gene: TRBV5-1; CDR3aa: CASSLEFRDRGQFNYGYTF; CDR3nt: TGCGCCAGCAGCTTGGAGTTTAGGGACAGGGGGCAGTTTAACTATGGCTACACCTTC
d_gene: -; abundance: -; j_gene: TRBJ1-2; v_gene: TRBV14; CDR3aa: CASSQLTPSGYGYTF; CDR3nt: TGTGCCAGCAGCCAATTAACGCCTTCCGGCTATGGCTACACCTTC
d_gene: -; abundance: few; j_gene: TRBJ1-2; v_gene: TRBV6-5; CDR3aa: CASSRTGNGYTF; CDR3nt: TGTGCCAGCAGCCGAACAGGGAATGGCTACACCTTC
d_gene: -; abundance: -; j_gene: TRBJ2-7; v_gene: TRBV7-9; CDR3aa: CASSRLGSGNEQYF; CDR3nt: TGTGCCAGCAGCCGCCTAGGGAGTGGGAACGAGCAGTACTTC
d_gene: -; abundance: few; j_gene: TRBJ2-7; v_gene: TRBV6-6; CDR3aa: CASAVGYEQYF; CDR3nt: TGTGCCAGCGCTGTCGGCTACGAGCAGTACTTC
d_gene: -; abundance: -; j_gene: TRBJ2-1; v_gene: TRBV5-4; CDR3aa: CASSLNRGSSYNEQFF; CDR3nt: TGTGCCAGCAGCTTGAACCGGGGGAGCTCCTACAATGAGCAGTTCTTC
d_gene: -; abundance: -; j_gene: TRBJ1-5; v_gene: TRBV6-1; CDR3aa: CASSEDGGGGNQPQHF; CDR3nt: TGTGCCAGCAGTGAAGATGGGGGAGGGGGCAATCAGCCCCAGCATTTT
d_gene: -; abundance: -; j_gene: TRBJ1-1; v_gene: TRBV28; CDR3aa: CASSLEVTEAFF; CDR3nt: TGTGCCAGCAGTTTAGAGGTAACTGAAGCTTTCTTT